This T cell receptor (beta chain) is from a study of T cell repertoires in cytomegalovirus infection. Study at large: CMV infection together with matching HLA type was indicated by public TCR beta signatures.

A single record per CDR3 protein comes from TCRdb applying MiXCR to the reads. The table lists about 490,000 distinct CDR3 sequences, about 11% of them singletons. This clonotype was counted at least ten times. Its target is not known. Germline CDR1 and CDR2: SGHTA and FQGNSA. This CDR3 is built from 12 residues. Trimming took 5 bases from V and 12 from J, leaving 14 bases between them. Study findings and constraints: Totalled public TCR beta family frequency picked out people who carried CMV plus the relevant HLA. Within the response measured ex vivo, HLA-C-restricted CMV-specific TCR beta clonotypes were dominant.

This chain links TRBV7-2 with TRBJ2-1, with D possibly being TRBD2 (6 bases). The sample consisted of PBMCs. The clonotype comes from a human donor in good health (CMV status not recorded). Some clones in this sample may be carry-over from other donors' samples. The CDR3 is CASSARTIGQFF. DNA of the CDR3: TGTGCCAGCAGCGCTAGGACTATCGGGCAGTTCTTC.